The next 30 T cell receptor beta chains were all read from a single sample in a study of cytomegalovirus exposure and HLA in healthy donors. Amplification used 60 Vbeta primers and 13 Jbeta primers. Data came from immunoSEQ multiplex PCR; TCRdb stores just in-frame clones and leaves some out. The sample contains 100,000 to 150,000 clones, over 9.5% of which appear only once. The material sequenced was PBMCs. The origin of the receptors is a woman aged 18 to 35 in good health and CMV-seropositive.

This clone was seen more than once but under ten times. This chain joins TRBV28 and TRBJ2-1, with TRBD2 identical over 10 bases. The CDR3 runs to 16 residues. Germline V gene data show CDR1 as MDHEN and CDR2 as SYDVKM. V lost 6 bases, J lost 1 base, and 6 bases stayed unmatched. The CDR3 sequence is CASRPTSGVSYNEQFF. Written as DNA, the CDR3 is TGTGCCAGCAGACCTACTAGCGGGGTATCCTACAATGAGCAGTTCTTC.

The chain links TRBV5-4 to TRBJ1-3; 8 bases are a match to TRBD1. CDR3 length: 15 amino acids. J gave up 4 bases and V 3 bases, and 6 bases lay outside the gene matches. CDR1 is SGHNT and CDR2 is YYREEE in the germline V gene (reference sequence). CDR3: CASSSMQGAGNTIYF. CDR3 nucleotides: TGTGCCAGCAGCTCCATGCAGGGGGCCGGAAACACCATATATTTT.

This clone was observed a few times. This chain joins TRBV28 and TRBJ2-7; D possibly corresponds to TRBD1 (5 bases). V lost 5 bases and J 2 bases, leaving 13 bases between the germline ends. The CDR3 is made up of 14 amino acids. CDR1 is MDHEN, CDR2 SYDVKM, per germline. CDR3 nucleotides: TGTGCCAGCAGTATCCTAGACAGACCCTACGAGCAGTACTTC. Residues: CASSILDRPYEQYF.

This chain joins TRBV7-9 and TRBJ1-1, with D perhaps TRBD1 (5 bases). V lost 11 bases to trimming and J lost 3 bases, with 10 bases between them. Germline CDR1 SEHNR, CDR2 FQNEAQ (reference sequence). The CDR3 loop spans 11 amino acids. In DNA form, the CDR3 reads TGTGCCTCTCGGGGGGACACTGAAGCTTTCTTT. It is translated as CASRGDTEAFF.

This clone was seen more than once but under ten times. The chain uses TRBV29-1 and TRBJ2-3, with a possible D match to TRBD2 (6 bases). CDR3 size: 15 residues. V dropped 4 bases and J dropped 4 bases, with 18 bases sitting between them. CDR1 and CDR2 from the germline V gene are SQVTM and ANQGSEA. CDR3 bases: TGCAGCGTTGTGACTATAGGAGGGGTTCCAGATACGCAGTATTTT. The encoded protein is CSVVTIGGVPDTQYF.

The chain combines TRBV7-7 with TRBJ2-5, with D possibly matching TRBD1 (6 bases). This CDR3 has 13 amino acids. Germline CDR1 and CDR2: SSHAT and FNYEAQ (reference sequence). CDR3 coding DNA: TGTGCTAGCTCCGCAGGGGTGGCAGAGACCCAGTACTTC. It is translated as CASSAGVAETQYF.

This clone turned up a few times. This chain uses TRBV7-9 with TRBJ2-7; D is ambiguous. V was cut by 1 base and J by 0 bases, with 16 bases left in between. This CDR3 is 17 amino acids long. CDR1 and CDR2 from the germline V gene are SEHNR and FQNEAQ (reference sequence). Here the CDR3 DNA reads TGTGCCAGCAGCTTAGTATCCCTCCAGGCTTTCTCCTACGAGCAGTACTTC. It is translated as CASSLVSLQAFSYEQYF.

The V call is TRBV6-6, the J call TRBJ1-2; possible D gene TRBD1, 6 bases. V dropped 0 bases and J dropped 5 bases, with 13 bases sitting between them. Germline-derived CDR1 and CDR2 are MNHNY and SVGAGI (reference sequence). The CDR3 is 15 residues long. DNA for the CDR3: TGTGCCAGCAGTTACTCACAGGGCGGCTTTTATGGCTACACCTTC. Residues: CASSYSQGGFYGYTF.

The CDR3 DNA is TGTGCCAGTAGTATCGAGACAGGGGTAGCTTTCTTT. Its protein is CASSIETGVAFF. V is TRBV19 and J is TRBJ1-1; 8 positions match TRBD1. This CDR3 has 12 amino acids. V lost 3 bases to trimming and J lost 10 bases; unmatched junction nucleotides: 4. Germline V gene lookup returns CDR1 LNHDA and CDR2 SQIVND (reference sequence).

This clone was observed a few times. The J gene is TRBJ2-7, the V gene TRBV9; 10 positions agree with TRBD2. V dropped 4 bases and J dropped 6; count of bases not matched to a gene: 7. CDR1 and CDR2 from the germline V gene are SGDLS and YYNGEE. The CDR3 runs 14 residues. CDR3 nucleotide sequence: TGTGCCAGCAGCCCTGAACTAGCGGGAAGCGAGCAGTACTTC. Its protein product is CASSPELAGSEQYF.

This clone occurred a few times. V gene TRBV4-2 combines with J gene TRBJ2-7; 9 nucleotides match TRBD1. The CDR3 is 15 residues long. CDR1 is LGHNA, CDR2 YNFKEQ, per germline. V dropped 1 base and J dropped 3; count of bases not matched to a gene: 4. This CDR3 reads CASSQAGTGSYEQYF. CDR3 nucleotide sequence: TGTGCCAGCAGCCAAGCCGGGACAGGGAGCTACGAGCAGTACTTC.

The chain recombines TRBV19 with TRBJ1-1; D is undetermined. Germline V CDR1 and CDR2: LNHDA, SQIVND (reference sequence). The CDR3 has 15 residues. With 3 bases removed from V and 4 bases from J, the gap between germline ends came to 15 bases. The CDR3 spells CASSILRTPFTEAFF. CDR3 in DNA: TGTGCCAGTAGTATTCTCAGAACCCCTTTCACTGAAGCTTTCTTT. The variable domain in full, with the rest retrieved from reference TRBV19 and TRBJ1-1, is DGGITQSPKYLFRKEGQNVTLSCEQNLNHDAMYWYRQDPGQGLRLIYYSQIVNDFQKGDIAEGYSVSREKKESFPLTVTSAQKNPTAFYLCASSILRTPFTEAFFGQGTRLTVV.

The chain uses TRBV7-9 and TRBJ2-2; the match to TRBD1 covers 10 bases. V shed 6 bases and J 3 bases; nucleotides not matched to a gene: 1. The CDR3 has 14 amino acids. Germline V gene data show CDR1 as SEHNR and CDR2 as FQNEAQ (reference sequence). The CDR3 loop is CASRGQGYTGELFF. As DNA, the CDR3 is TGTGCCAGCAGGGGACAGGGGTACACCGGGGAGCTGTTTTTT.

On this clone itself: This sample includes further DNA sequences coding for the same CDR3. The V and J genes are TRBV30 and TRBJ2-3; D possibly corresponds to TRBD2 (5 bases). The CDR3 length is 12 residues. Trimming shortened V by 3 bases and J by 6 bases, and 10 bases separated the two germline ends. Per germline, CDR1 GTSNPN and CDR2 SVGIG (reference sequence). Here the CDR3 reads CAWSARGDTQYF. DNA of the CDR3: TGTGCCTGGAGCGCCCGGGGTGATACGCAGTATTTT.

This clone occurred a few times. The chain carries TRBV29-1 and TRBJ2-7; D is undetermined. Germline CDR1 is SQVTM and CDR2 is ANQGSEA. CDR3 length equals 14 residues. V shed 1 base and J shed 5 bases, with 15 bases lying between them. As DNA, the CDR3 is TGCAGCGTTGAAGTGTCTAGACCTTCGAACGAGCAGTACTTC. Its protein product is CSVEVSRPSNEQYF.

The J gene is TRBJ1-3, the V gene TRBV19; perhaps TRBD1 as D (6 bases). The CDR3 length is 13 residues. V gave up 10 bases and J gave up 4 bases, with 14 bases separating them. Per the germline V gene, CDR1 is LNHDA and CDR2 is SQIVND (reference sequence). The CDR3 region is CATQQGAGNTIYF. CDR3 nucleotide sequence: TGTGCCACCCAACAGGGAGCAGGAAACACCATATATTTT.

This clone was counted only a few times. The chain links TRBV6-6 to TRBJ2-5, with D tentatively TRBD2 (5 bases). CDR3 length: 13 amino acids. Germline-derived CDR1 and CDR2 are MNHNY and SVGAGI (reference sequence). V lost 7 bases, J lost 7 bases, and 16 bases lay in between. CDR3 nucleotides: TGTGCCAGCACCGACACTCTGGGGAGGACCCAGTACTTC. It specifies CASTDTLGRTQYF.

This chain connects TRBV30 to TRBJ2-7; D may be TRBD2 (5 bases). CDR1 and CDR2 from the germline V gene are GTSNPN and SVGIG (reference sequence). With 2 bases removed from V and 7 bases from J, the gap between germline ends came to 24 bases. The CDR3 contains 16 residues. The CDR3 DNA reads TGTGCCTGGAGTCCACCCCACTTAGACCCCTCGGGAGAGCAGTACTTC. This gives the protein CAWSPPHLDPSGEQYF.

This clone was seen a handful of times. This chain connects TRBV28 to TRBJ2-6; D not certain. From germline, CDR1 is MDHEN and CDR2 SYDVKM. CDR3 length: 16 residues. Trimming pared 2 bases from V and 0 bases from J, leaving 8 bases between. CDR3 sequence (DNA): TGTGCCAGCAGTTTAAAAAGGAGCTCTGGGGCCAACGTCCTGACTTTC. Its translation: CASSLKRSSGANVLTF.

This clone was counted ten times or more. The rearrangement links TRBV7-9 to TRBJ2-2; a possible D gene is TRBD2 (5 bases). The CDR3 consists of 16 residues. The V and J ends lost 3 bases and 0 bases respectively, with 11 bases between them. Germline V gives CDR1 SEHNR, CDR2 FQNEAQ (reference sequence). The CDR3 sequence: CASSLILDANTGELFF. CDR3 nucleotides: TGTGCCAGCAGCTTGATACTAGATGCGAACACCGGGGAGCTGTTTTTT.

This clone was recorded a few times. The chain uses TRBV5-6 and TRBJ2-1, with D perhaps matching TRBD2 (5 bases). Trimming shortened V by 0 bases and J by 2 bases, and 9 bases separated the two germline ends. The CDR3 totals 15 residues. Germline V lookup: CDR1 SGHDT, CDR2 YYEEEE. The CDR3 spells CASSLVRETYNEQFF. The CDR3 DNA follows: TGTGCCAGCAGCTTGGTACGGGAAACCTACAATGAGCAGTTCTTC.

The chain carries TRBV7-2 and TRBJ1-1, with TRBD1 matching 10 bases. Trimming at V came to 5 bases and at J to 1 base, leaving 4 bases not matched to a gene. This CDR3 is 15 amino acids long. Germline lookup yields CDR1 SGHTA and CDR2 FQGNSA. The DNA of the CDR3 is TGTGCCAGCAGCCCTCGGACAGGGGGGAACACTGAAGCTTTCTTT. Protein sequence: CASSPRTGGNTEAFF.

This sequence joins TRBV15 and TRBJ1-4, with 9 positions matching TRBD1. Trimming at V came to 0 bases and at J to 5 bases, leaving 7 bases not matched to a gene. The CDR3 has 17 residues. Germline CDR1 and CDR2: LNHNV and YYDKDF (reference sequence). CDR3: CATSRDLADRGNEKLFF. The CDR3 region has the DNA TGTGCCACCAGCAGAGATCTGGCAGACAGGGGGAATGAAAAACTGTTTTTT.

In nucleotides, the CDR3 is TGTGCCAGCAGTGCCCATGGGGGGGGAGCGTCAGCTTTCTTT. It encodes CASSAHGGGASAFF. The chain is built from TRBV25-1 and TRBJ1-1, with D perhaps TRBD1 (5 bases). Germline-derived CDR1 and CDR2 are MGHDK and SYGVNS. CDR3 length: 14 residues. V was clipped by 4 bases and J by 10 bases, with 19 bases between them.

For this clone: The conserved closing phenylalanine or tryptophan is absent in this CDR3, likely reflecting a read error. V is TRBV29-1 and J is TRBJ2-3, with a weak D call TRBD1 (5 bases). V gave up 6 bases and J gave up 3 bases, with 25 bases separating them. This CDR3 has 17 amino acids. CDR1 SQVTM and CDR2 ANQGSEA come from the germline V gene. This CDR3 reads CSVAGGDWGLDTDTQYV. Written as DNA, the CDR3 is TGCAGCGTAGCAGGTGGGGATTGGGGCTTGGATACAGATACGCAGTATGTT.

The chain has TRBV6-5 and TRBJ2-3; 7 nucleotides agree with TRBD1. This CDR3 spans 13 amino acids. Germline-derived CDR1 and CDR2 are MNHEY and SVGAGI. The J segment lost 4 bases and the V segment lost 4 bases, leaving 2 bases of the junction unmatched. The CDR3 region is CASSSGQADTQYF. The CDR3 DNA reads TGTGCCAGCAGTTCCGGACAGGCAGATACGCAGTATTTT.

This clone was observed a handful of times. The V call is TRBV19, the J call TRBJ2-7; 7 bases line up with TRBD2. Losses at the gene ends were 3 bases for V and 1 base for J; bases not matched to a gene: 6. This CDR3 has 15 residues. CDR1 and CDR2 (germline): LNHDA, SQIVND (reference sequence). CDR3 region: CASSIGREISYEQYF. The CDR3 DNA is TGTGCCAGTAGTATTGGGCGGGAGATTTCCTACGAGCAGTACTTC.

The sample holds a few counts of this clone. The gene calls are TRBV29-1 and TRBJ2-3; 9 bases fit TRBD2. After removal of 4 bases from V and 3 bases from J, the junction contained 8 bases not matched to a gene. Germline-derived CDR1 and CDR2 are SQVTM and ANQGSEA. This CDR3 comprises 15 residues. DNA of the CDR3: TGCAGCGTTGGGGGGGGCCTAGCGGGGACAGATACGCAGTATTTT. It codes for CSVGGGLAGTDTQYF.

This clone has just a few counts. This rearrangement joins TRBV10-2 to TRBJ1-5, with 8 positions matching TRBD1. This CDR3 contains 13 residues. After removal of 6 bases from V and 7 bases from J, the junction contained 5 bases not matched to a gene. Germline assignment: CDR1 WSHSY and CDR2 SAAADI. The CDR3 protein is CASRDRVDQPQHF. CDR3 DNA sequence: TGCGCCAGCAGGGACAGGGTGGACCAGCCCCAGCATTTT.

This clone was detected a few times. This sequence joins TRBV5-1 and TRBJ2-7; D is uncertain. In germline, CDR1 is SGHRS, CDR2 YFSETQ. V dropped 0 bases and J dropped 3 bases, with 4 bases sitting between them. The CDR3 runs 12 residues. The CDR3 loop reads CASSLADYEQYF. The CDR3 coding sequence is TGCGCCAGCAGCTTGGCAGACTACGAGCAGTACTTC. The variable domain in full, completed from reference TRBV5-1 and TRBJ2-7, reads KAGVTQTPRYLIKTRGQQVTLSCSPISGHRSVSWYQQTPGQGLQFLFEYFSETQRNKGNFPGRFSGRQFSNSRSEMNVSTLELGDSALYLCASSLADYEQYFGPGTRLTVT.